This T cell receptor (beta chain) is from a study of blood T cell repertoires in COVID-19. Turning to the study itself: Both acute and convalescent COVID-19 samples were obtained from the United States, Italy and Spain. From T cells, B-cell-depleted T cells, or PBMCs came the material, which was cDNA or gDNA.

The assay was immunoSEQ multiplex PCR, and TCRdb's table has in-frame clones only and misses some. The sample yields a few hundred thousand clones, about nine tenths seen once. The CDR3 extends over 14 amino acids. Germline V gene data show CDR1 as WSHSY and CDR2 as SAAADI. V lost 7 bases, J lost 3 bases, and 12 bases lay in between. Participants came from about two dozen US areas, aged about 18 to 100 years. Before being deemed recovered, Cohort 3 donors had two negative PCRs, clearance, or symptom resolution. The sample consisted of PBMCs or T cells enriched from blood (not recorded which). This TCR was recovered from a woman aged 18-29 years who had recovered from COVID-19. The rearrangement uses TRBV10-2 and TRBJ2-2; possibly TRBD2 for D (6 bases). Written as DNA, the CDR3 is TGCGCCAGCACTGCGACTAGTTACACCGGGGAGCTGTTTTTT. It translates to CASTATSYTGELFF.